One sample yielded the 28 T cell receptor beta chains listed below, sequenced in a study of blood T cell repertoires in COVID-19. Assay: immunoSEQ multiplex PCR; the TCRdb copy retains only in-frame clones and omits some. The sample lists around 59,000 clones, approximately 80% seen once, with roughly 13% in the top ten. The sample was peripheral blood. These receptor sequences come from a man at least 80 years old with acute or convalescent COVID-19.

CDR3 DNA sequence: TGTGCCAGCATAGGGCGGGAAATTAACAATGAGCAGTTCTTC. Residues: CASIGREINNEQFF. This chain connects TRBV6-6 to TRBJ2-1; maybe TRBD2 (6 bases). CDR1 and CDR2 (germline): MNHNY, SVGAGI (reference sequence). Trimming left V 7 bases short and J 5 bases short, with 15 bases between. The CDR3 contains 14 residues.

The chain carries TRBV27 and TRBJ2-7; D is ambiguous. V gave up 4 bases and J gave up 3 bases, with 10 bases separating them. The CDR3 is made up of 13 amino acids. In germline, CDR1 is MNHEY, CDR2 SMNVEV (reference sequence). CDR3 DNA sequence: TGTGCCAGCAGTTCCTACGATAGCTACGAGCAGTACTTC. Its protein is CASSSYDSYEQYF.

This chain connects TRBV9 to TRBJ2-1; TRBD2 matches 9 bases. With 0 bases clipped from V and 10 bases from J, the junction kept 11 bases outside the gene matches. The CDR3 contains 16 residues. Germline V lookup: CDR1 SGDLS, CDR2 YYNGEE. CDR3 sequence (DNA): TGTGCCAGCAGCGTAGTGGCCTCTAGCGGGACTTCGGAGCAGTTCTTC. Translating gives CASSVVASSGTSEQFF.

CDR3 residues: CASSRTGYYEQYF. CDR3 DNA sequence: TGTGCCAGCAGCCGGACAGGGTATTACGAGCAGTACTTC. The chain carries TRBV7-8 and TRBJ2-7; TRBD1 matches at 8 bases. The CDR3 sequence is 13 residues long. V dropped 5 bases and J dropped 4; count of bases not matched to a gene: 4. CDR1 SGHVS and CDR2 FQNEAQ come from the germline V gene.

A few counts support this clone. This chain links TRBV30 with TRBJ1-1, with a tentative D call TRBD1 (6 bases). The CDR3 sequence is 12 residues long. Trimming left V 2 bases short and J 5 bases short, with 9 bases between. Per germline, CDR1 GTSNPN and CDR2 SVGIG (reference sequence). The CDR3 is CAWSPGTTEAFF. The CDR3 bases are TGTGCCTGGAGTCCGGGGACAACTGAAGCTTTCTTT.

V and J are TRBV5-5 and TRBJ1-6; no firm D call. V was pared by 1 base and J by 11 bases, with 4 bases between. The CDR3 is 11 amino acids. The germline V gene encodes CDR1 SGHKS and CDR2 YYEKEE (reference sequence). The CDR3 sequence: CASSLYPPLHF. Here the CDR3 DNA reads TGTGCCAGCAGCTTGTATCCACCCCTCCACTTT.

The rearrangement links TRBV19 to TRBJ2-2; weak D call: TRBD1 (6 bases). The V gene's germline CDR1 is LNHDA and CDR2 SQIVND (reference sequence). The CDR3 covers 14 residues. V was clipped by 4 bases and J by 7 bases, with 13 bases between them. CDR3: CASSKETGNGELFF. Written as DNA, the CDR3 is TGTGCCAGTAGTAAAGAGACAGGAAACGGGGAGCTGTTTTTT.

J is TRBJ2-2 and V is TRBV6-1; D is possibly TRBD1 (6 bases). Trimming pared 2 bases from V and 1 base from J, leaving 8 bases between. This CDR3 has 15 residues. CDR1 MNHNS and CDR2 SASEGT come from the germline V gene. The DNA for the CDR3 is TGTGCCAGCAGTGAACTCAGGGGGAACACCGGGGAGCTGTTTTTT. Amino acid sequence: CASSELRGNTGELFF.

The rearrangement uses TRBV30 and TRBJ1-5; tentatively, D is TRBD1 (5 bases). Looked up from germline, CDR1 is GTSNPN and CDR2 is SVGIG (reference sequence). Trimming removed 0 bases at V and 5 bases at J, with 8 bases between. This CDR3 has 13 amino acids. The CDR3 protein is CAWSVQGDQPQHF. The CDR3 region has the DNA TGTGCCTGGAGTGTACAAGGGGATCAGCCCCAGCATTTT.

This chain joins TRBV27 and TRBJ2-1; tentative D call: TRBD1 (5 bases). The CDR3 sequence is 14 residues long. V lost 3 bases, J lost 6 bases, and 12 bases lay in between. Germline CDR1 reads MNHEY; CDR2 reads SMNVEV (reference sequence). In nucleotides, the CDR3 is TGTGCCAGCAGTTTCAGTAGGGGAAGCAATGAGCAGTTCTTC. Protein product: CASSFSRGSNEQFF.

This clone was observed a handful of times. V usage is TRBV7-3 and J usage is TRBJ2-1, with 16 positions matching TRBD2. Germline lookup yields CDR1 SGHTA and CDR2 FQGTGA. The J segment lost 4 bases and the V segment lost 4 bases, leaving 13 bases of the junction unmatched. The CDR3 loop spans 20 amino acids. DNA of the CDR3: TGTGCCAGCAGCTCCCCGGGACTAGCGGGAGGGCCTGAATTTTACAATGAGCAGTTCTTC. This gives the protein CASSSPGLAGGPEFYNEQFF.

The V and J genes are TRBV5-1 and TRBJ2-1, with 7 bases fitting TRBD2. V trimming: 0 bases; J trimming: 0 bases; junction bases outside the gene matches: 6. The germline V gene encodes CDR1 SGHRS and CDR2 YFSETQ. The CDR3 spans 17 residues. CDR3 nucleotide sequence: TGCGCCAGCAGCTTGGCCCCCTCGGGGGGCTCCTACAATGAGCAGTTCTTC. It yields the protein CASSLAPSGGSYNEQFF.

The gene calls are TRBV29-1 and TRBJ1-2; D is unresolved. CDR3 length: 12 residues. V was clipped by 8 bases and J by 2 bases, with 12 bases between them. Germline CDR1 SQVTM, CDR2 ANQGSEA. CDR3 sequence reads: CSSRVGNYGYTF. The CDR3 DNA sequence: TGCAGCTCCCGGGTCGGGAACTATGGCTACACCTTC. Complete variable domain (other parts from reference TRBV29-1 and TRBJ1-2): SAVISQKPSRDICQRGTSLTIQCQVDSQVTMMFWYRQQPGQSLTLIATANQGSEATYESGFVIDKFPISRPNLTFSTLTVSNMSPEDSSIYLCSSRVGNYGYTFGSGTRLTVV.

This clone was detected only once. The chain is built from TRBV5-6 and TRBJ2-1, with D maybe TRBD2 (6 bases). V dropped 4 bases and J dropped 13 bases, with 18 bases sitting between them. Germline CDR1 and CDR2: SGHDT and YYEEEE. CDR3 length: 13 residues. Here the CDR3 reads CASSVYRWGDQFF. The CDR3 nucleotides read TGTGCCAGCAGCGTTTATCGTTGGGGGGATCAGTTCTTC.

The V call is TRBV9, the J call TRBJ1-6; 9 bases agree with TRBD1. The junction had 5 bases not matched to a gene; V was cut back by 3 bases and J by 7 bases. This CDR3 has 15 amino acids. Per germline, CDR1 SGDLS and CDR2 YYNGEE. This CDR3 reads CASSATGTGNSPLHF. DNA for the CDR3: TGTGCCAGCAGCGCAACCGGGACAGGGAATTCACCCCTCCACTTT.

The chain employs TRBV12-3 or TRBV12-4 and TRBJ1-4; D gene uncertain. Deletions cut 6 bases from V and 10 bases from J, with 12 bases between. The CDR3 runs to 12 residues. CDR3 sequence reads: CASRASLPKLFF. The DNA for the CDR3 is TGTGCCAGCAGGGCCTCTCTTCCAAAACTGTTTTTT.

Here the CDR3 DNA reads TGTGCCAGCAGCTCAACCAGGTCCCGCGGGCTCTACGAGCAGTACTTC. Protein product: CASSSTRSRGLYEQYF. The chain recombines TRBV11-2 with TRBJ2-7, with TRBD2 as a possible D gene (5 bases). Trimming cost V 4 bases and J 3 bases, with 19 bases left between them. Germline CDR1 reads SGHAT; CDR2 reads FQNNGV. This CDR3 region has 16 residues.

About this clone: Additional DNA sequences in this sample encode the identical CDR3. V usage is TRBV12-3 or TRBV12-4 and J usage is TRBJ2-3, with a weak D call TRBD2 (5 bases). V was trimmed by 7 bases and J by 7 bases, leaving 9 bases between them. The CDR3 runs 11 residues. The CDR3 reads CASTRGYTQYF. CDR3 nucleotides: TGTGCCAGCACTAGAGGGTATACGCAGTATTTT.

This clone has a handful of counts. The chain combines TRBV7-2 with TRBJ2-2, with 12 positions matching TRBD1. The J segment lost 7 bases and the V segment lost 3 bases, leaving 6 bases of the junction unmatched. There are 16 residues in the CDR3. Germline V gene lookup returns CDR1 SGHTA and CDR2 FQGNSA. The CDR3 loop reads CASSLRGTGGGGELFF. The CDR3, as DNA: TGTGCCAGCAGCTTGAGGGGGACAGGGGGCGGCGGGGAGCTGTTTTTT.

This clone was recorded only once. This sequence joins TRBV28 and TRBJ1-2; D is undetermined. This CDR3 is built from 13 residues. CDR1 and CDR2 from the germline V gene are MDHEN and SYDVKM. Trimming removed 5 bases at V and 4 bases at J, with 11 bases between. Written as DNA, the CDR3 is TGTGCCAGCAGTCCCGCTGACACCTATGGCTACACCTTC. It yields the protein CASSPADTYGYTF.

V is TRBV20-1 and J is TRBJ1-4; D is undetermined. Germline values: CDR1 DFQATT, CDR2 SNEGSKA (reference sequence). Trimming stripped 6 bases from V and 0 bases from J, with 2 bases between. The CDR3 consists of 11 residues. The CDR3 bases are TGCAGTGCCTCAACTAATGAAAAACTGTTTTTT. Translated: CSASTNEKLFF.

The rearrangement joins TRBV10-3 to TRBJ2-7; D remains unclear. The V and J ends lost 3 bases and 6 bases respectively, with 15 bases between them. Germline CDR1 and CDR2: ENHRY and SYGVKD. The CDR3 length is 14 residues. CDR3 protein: CAISEAGSTTEQYF. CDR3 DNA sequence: TGTGCCATCAGTGAAGCCGGGTCTACGACCGAGCAGTACTTC.

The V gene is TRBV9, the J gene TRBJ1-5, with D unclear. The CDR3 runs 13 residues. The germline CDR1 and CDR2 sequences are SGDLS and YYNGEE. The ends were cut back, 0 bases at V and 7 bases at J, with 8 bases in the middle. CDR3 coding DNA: TGTGCCAGCAGCGTAGGAGGGTCCCAGCCCCAGCATTTT. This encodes CASSVGGSQPQHF.

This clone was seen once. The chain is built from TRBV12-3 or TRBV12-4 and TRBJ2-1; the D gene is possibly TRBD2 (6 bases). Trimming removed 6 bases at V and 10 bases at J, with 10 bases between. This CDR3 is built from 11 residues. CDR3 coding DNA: TGTGCCAGCAGCCCTGCGGGGGAGCAGTTCTTC. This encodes CASSPAGEQFF.

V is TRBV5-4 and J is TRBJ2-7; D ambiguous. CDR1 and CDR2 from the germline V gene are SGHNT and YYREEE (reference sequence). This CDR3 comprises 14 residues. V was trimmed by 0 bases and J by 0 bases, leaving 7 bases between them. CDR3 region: CASSLGHLSYEQYF. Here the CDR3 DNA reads TGTGCCAGCAGCTTGGGACATCTCTCCTACGAGCAGTACTTC.

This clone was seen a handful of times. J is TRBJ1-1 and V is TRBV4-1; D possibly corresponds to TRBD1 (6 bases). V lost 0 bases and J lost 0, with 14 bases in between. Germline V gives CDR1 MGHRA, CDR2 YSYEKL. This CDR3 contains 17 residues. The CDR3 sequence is CASSQDPPQGMNTEAFF. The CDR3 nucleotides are TGCGCCAGCAGCCAAGACCCCCCCCAGGGGATGAACACTGAAGCTTTCTTT.

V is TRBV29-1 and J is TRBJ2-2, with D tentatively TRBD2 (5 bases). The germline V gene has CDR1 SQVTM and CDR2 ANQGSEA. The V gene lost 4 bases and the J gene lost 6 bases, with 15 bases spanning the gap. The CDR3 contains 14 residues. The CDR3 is CSVAGPGLAGELFF. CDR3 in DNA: TGCAGCGTTGCTGGGCCGGGGTTAGCCGGGGAGCTGTTTTTT.

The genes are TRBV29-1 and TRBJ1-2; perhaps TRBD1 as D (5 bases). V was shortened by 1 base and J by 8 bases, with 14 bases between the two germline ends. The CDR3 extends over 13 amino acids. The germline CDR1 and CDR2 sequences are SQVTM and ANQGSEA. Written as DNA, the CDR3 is TGCAGCGTTGAAGGGCAGGGTGCGTGGGGCTACACCTTC. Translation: CSVEGQGAWGYTF.